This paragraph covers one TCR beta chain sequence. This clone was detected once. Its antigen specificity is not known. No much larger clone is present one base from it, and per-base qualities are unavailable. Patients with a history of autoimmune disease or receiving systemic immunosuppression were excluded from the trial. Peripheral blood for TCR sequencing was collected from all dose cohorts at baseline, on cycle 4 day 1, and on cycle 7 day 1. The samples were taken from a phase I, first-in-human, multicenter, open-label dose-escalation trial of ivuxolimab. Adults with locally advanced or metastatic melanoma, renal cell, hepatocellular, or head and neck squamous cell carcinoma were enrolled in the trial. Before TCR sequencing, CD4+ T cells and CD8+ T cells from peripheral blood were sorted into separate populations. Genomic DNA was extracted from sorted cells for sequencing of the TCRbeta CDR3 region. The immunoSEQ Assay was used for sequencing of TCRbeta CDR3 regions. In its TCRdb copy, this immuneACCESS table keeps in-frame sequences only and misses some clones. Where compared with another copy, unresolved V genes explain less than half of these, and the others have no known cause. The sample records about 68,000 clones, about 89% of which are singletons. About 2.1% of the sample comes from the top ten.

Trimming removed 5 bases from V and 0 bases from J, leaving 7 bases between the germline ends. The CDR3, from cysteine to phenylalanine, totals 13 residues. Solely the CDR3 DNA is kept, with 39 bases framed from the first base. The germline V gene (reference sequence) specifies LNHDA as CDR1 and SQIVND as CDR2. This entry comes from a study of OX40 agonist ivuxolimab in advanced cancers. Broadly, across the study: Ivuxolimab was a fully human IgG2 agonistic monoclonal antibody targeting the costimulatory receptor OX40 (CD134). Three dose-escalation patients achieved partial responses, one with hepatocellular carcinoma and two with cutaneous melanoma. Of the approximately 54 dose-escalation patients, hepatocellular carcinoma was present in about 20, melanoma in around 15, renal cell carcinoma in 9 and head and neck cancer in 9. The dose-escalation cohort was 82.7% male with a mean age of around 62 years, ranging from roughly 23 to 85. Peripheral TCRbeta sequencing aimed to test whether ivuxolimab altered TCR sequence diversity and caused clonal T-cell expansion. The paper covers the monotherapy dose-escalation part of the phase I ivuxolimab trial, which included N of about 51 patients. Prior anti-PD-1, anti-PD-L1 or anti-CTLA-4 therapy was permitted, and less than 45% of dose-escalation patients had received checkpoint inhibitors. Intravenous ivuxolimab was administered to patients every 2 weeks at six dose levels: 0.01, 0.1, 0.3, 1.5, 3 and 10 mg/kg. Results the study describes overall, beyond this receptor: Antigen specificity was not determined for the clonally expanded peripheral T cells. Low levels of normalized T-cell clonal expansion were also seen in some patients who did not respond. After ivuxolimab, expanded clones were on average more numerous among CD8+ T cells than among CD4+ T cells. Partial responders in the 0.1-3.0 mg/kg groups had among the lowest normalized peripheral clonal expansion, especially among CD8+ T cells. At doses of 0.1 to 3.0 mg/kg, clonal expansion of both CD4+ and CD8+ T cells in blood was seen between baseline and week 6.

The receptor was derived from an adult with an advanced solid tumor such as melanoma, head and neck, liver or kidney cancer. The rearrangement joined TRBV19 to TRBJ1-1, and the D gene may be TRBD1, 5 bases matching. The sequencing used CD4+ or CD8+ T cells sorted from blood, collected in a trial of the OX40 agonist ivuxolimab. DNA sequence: TGTGCCAGTAGTTCGGGGGTGAACACTGAAGCTTTCTTT. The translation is CASSSGVNTEAFF.